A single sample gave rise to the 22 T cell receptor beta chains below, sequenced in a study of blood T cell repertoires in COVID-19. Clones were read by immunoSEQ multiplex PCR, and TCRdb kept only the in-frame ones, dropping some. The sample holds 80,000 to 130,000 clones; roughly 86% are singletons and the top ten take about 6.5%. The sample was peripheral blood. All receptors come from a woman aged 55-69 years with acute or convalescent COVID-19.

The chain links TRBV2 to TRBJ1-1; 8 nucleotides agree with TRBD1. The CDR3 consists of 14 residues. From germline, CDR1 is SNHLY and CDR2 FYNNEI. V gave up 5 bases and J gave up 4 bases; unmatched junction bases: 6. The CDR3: CASSTGQAITEAFF. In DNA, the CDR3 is TGTGCCAGCAGTACGGGACAGGCTATCACTGAAGCTTTCTTT.

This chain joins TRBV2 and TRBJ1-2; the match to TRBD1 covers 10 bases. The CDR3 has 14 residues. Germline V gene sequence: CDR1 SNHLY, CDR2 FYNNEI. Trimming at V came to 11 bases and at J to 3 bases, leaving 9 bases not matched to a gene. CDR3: CACRDRGIDYGYTF. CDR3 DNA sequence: TGTGCCTGCCGGGACAGGGGTATTGACTATGGCTACACCTTC.

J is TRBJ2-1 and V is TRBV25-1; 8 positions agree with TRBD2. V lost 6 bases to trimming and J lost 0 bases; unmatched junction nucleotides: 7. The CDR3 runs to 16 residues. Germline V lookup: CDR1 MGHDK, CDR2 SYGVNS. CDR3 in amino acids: CASSLSGGSSYNEQFF. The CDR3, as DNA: TGTGCCAGCAGCTTAAGCGGGGGAAGCTCCTACAATGAGCAGTTCTTC.

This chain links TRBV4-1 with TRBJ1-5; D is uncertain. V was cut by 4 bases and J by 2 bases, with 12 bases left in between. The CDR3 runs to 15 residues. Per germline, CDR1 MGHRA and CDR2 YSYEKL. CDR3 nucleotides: TGCGCCAGCAGCCTACTCCTGGGCGGCAATCAGCCCCAGCATTTT. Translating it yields CASSLLLGGNQPQHF.

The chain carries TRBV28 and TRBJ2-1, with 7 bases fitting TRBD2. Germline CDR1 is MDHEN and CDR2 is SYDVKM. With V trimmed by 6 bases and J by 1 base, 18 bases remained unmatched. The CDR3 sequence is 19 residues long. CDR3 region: CASSAAGAGVPLSYNEQFF. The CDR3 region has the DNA TGTGCCAGCAGCGCCGCTGGGGCGGGAGTACCGTTGTCCTACAATGAGCAGTTCTTC.

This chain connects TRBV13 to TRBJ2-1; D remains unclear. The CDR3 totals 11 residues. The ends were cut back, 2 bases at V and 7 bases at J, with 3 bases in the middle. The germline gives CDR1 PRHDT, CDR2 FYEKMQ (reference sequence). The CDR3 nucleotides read TGTGCCAGCAGCTTACTTAATGAGCAGTTCTTC. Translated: CASSLLNEQFF.

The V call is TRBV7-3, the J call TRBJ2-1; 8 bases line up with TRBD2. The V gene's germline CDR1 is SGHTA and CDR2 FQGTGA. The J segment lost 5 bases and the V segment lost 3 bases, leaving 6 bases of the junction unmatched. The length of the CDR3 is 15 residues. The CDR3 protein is CASSLAVSGDNEQFF. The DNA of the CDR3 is TGTGCCAGCAGCTTGGCGGTTAGCGGGGACAATGAGCAGTTCTTC. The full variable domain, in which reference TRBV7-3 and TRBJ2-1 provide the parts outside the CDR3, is GAGVSQTPSNKVTEKGKYVELRCDPISGHTALYWYRQSLGQGPEFLIYFQGTGAADDSGLPNDRFFAVRPEGSVSTLKIQRTERGDSAVYLCASSLAVSGDNEQFFGPGTRLTVL.

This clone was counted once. The CDR3 protein is CASSPQRGRTDTQYF. The CDR3, as DNA: TGTGCCAGCAGCCCCCAGCGGGGTCGCACAGATACGCAGTATTTT. The V and J genes are TRBV6-2 or TRBV6-3 and TRBJ2-3; 7 positions agree with TRBD2. The CDR3 spans 15 residues. V lost 6 bases, J lost 1 base, and 7 bases stayed unmatched. From germline, CDR1 is MNHEY and CDR2 SVGEGT.

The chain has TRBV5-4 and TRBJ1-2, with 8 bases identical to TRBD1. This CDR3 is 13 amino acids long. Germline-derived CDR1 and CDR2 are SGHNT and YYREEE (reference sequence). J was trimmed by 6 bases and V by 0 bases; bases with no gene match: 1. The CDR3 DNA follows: TGTGCCAGCAGCTTGGAACAGGGGGATGGCTACACCTTC. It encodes CASSLEQGDGYTF.

CDR3 region: CASSLRAGPGGGNTIYF. In DNA, the CDR3 is TGTGCCAGCAGCCTACGGGCGGGGCCAGGTGGTGGAAACACCATATATTTT. The chain uses TRBV7-2 and TRBJ1-3; the D gene is possibly TRBD1 (5 bases). The CDR3 spans 17 residues. Germline CDR1 SGHTA, CDR2 FQGNSA. Deletions cut 5 bases from V and 3 bases from J, with 20 bases between.

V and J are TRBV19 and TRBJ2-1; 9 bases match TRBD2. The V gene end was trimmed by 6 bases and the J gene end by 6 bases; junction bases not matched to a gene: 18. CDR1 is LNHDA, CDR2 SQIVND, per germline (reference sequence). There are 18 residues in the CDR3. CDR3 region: CASSPPVGSGRTFNEQFF. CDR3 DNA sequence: TGTGCCAGTAGCCCCCCGGTTGGTAGCGGGAGAACGTTCAATGAGCAGTTCTTC.

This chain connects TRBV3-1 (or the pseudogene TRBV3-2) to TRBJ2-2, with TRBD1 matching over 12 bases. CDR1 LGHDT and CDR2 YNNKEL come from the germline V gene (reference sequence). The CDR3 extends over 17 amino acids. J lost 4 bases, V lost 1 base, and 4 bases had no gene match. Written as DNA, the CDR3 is TGTGCCAGCAGCCAAGGGGGACAGGGGGCCAGCACCGGGGAGCTGTTTTTT. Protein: CASSQGGQGASTGELFF.

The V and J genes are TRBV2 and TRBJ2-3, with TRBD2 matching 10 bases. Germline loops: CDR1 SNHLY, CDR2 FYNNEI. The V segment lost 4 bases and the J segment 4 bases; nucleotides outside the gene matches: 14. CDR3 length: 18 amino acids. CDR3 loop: CASSGGDLAGGASDTQYF. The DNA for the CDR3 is TGTGCCAGCAGTGGTGGGGATTTAGCGGGAGGAGCCTCAGATACGCAGTATTTT.

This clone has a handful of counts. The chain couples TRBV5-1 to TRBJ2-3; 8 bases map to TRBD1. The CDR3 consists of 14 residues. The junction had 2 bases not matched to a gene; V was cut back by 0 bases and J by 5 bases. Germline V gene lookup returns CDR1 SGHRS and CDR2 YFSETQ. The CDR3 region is CASSLGTGKDTQYF. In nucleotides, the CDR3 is TGCGCCAGCAGCTTGGGGACAGGGAAAGATACGCAGTATTTT.

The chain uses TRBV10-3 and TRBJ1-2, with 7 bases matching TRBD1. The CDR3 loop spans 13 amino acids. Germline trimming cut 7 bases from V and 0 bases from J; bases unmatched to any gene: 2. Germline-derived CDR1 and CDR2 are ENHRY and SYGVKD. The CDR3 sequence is CAITGQSNYGYTF. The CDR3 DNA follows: TGTGCCATCACGGGACAGTCTAACTATGGCTACACCTTC.

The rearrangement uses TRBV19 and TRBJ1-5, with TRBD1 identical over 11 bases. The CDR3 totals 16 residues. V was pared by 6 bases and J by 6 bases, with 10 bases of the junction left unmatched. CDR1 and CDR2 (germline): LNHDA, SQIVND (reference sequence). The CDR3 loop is CASSPRTGGFAQPQHF. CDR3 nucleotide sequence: TGTGCCAGTAGCCCCCGGACAGGGGGCTTCGCTCAGCCCCAGCATTTT.

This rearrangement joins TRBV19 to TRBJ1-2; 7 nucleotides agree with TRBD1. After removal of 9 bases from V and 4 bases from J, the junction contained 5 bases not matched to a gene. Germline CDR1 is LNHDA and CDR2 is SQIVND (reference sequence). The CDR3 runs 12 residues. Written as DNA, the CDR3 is TGTGCCAGCCGAGGGGACAGCTATGGCTACACCTTC. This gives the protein CASRGDSYGYTF.

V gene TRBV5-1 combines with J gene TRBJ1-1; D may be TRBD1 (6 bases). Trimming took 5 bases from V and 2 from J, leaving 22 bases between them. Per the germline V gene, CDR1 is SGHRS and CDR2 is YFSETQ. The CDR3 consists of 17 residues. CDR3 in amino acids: CASRSTGWGSINTEAFF. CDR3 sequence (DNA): TGCGCCAGCAGGTCGACAGGATGGGGTAGTATCAACACTGAAGCTTTCTTT. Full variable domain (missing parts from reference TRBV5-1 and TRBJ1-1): KAGVTQTPRYLIKTRGQQVTLSCSPISGHRSVSWYQQTPGQGLQFLFEYFSETQRNKGNFPGRFSGRQFSNSRSEMNVSTLELGDSALYLCASRSTGWGSINTEAFFGQGTRLTVV.

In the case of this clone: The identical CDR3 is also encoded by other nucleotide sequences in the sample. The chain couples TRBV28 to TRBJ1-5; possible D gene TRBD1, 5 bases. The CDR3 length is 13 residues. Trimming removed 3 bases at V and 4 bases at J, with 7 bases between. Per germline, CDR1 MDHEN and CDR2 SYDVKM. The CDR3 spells CASSFSGNQPQHF. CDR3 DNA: TGTGCCAGCAGTTTCTCAGGGAATCAGCCCCAGCATTTT.

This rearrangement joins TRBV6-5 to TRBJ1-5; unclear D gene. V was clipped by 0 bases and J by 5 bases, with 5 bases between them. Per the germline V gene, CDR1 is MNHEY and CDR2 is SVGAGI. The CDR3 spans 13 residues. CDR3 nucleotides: TGTGCCAGCAGTTACTCGAGGGATCAGCCCCAGCATTTT. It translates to CASSYSRDQPQHF.

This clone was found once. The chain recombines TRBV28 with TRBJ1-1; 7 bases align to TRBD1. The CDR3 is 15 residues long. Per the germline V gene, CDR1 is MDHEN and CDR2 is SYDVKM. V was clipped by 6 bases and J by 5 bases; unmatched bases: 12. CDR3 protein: CASSQGGTGATEAFF. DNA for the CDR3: TGTGCCAGCAGCCAAGGGGGCACAGGTGCAACTGAAGCTTTCTTT.

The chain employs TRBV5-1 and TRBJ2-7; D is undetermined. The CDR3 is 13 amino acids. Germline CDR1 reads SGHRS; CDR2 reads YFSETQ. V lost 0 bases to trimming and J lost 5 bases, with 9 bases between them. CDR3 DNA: TGCGCCAGCAGCTTGGGGCAGTTCGACGAGCAGTACGTC. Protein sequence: CASSLGQFDEQYV.